The clone carrying this T cell receptor beta chain was observed at least ten times. This sample was taken from a study of T-cell reconstitution after alpha-beta-depleted transplantation in children. Unique molecular identifiers were incorporated into the prepared TCRbeta library. Via MiXCR, TCRdb re-called the PCR reads, giving one row per CDR3 protein. The table includes about 610,000 distinct CDR3 sequences, under 12% detected once. This CDR3 is 11 amino acids long. Trimming shortened V by 7 bases and J by 6 bases, and 10 bases separated the two germline ends. Per germline, CDR1 MNHEY and CDR2 SVGAGI.

The chain combines TRBV6-5 with TRBJ2-7; D unresolved. The TCR was taken from a human donor who donated a stem cell graft to a child with acute myeloid leukemia. Sample: PBMCs from the stem cell graft donor, taken from the stem cell graft. The CDR3 here is CASKAAGEQYF. For the CDR3, the DNA is TGTGCCAGCAAAGCAGCCGGCGAGCAGTACTTC.